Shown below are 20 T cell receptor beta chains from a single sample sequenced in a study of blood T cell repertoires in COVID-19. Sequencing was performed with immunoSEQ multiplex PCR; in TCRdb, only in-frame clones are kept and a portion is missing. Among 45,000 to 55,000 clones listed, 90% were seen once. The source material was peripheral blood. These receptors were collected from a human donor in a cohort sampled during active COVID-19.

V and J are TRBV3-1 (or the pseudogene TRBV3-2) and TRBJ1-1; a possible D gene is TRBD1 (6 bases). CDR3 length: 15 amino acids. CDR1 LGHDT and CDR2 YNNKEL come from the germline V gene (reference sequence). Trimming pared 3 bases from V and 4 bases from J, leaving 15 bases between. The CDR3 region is CASSQNRVVGTEAFF. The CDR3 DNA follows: TGTGCCAGCAGCCAGAACAGGGTGGTAGGCACTGAAGCTTTCTTT.

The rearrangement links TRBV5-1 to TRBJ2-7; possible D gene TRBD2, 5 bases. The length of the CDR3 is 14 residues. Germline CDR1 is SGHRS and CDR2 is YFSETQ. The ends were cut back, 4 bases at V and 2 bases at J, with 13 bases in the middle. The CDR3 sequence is CASSHSEVTYEQYF. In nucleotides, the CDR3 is TGCGCCAGCAGCCACTCGGAGGTAACCTACGAGCAGTACTTC.

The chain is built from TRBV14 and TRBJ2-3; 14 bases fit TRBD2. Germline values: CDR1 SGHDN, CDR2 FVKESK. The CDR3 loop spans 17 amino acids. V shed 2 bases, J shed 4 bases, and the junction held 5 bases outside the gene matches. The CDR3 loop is CASSQPTSGRGADTQYF. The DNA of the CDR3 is TGTGCCAGCAGCCAACCGACTAGCGGGAGGGGAGCAGATACGCAGTATTTT.

CDR3 DNA sequence: TGTGCCAGCAGTCGACTAGAGAATGAGCAGTTCTTC. It yields the protein CASSRLENEQFF. The gene calls are TRBV2 and TRBJ2-1, with D perhaps matching TRBD2 (6 bases). Germline CDR1 is SNHLY and CDR2 is FYNNEI. Between the trimmed V and J ends, which lost 5 bases and 7 bases, there was a span of 9 bases. The CDR3 runs 12 residues. The full variable domain, in which reference TRBV2 and TRBJ2-1 provide the parts outside the CDR3, is EPEVTQTPSHQVTQMGQEVILRCVPISNHLYFYWYRQILGQKVEFLVSFYNNEISEKSEIFDDQFSVERPDGSNFTLKIRSTKLEDSAMYFCASSRLENEQFFGPGTRLTVL.

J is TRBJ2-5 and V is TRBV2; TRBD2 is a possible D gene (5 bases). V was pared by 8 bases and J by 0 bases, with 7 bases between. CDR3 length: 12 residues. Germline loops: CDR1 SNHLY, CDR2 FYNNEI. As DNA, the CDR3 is TGTGCCAGCCAGCGGTACCAAGAGACCCAGTACTTC. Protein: CASQRYQETQYF.

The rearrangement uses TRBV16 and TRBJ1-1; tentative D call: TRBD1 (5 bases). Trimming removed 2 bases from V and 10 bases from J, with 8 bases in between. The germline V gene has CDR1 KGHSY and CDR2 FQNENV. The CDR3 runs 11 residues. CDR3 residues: CASSQRGVAFF. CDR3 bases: TGTGCCAGCAGCCAACGGGGGGTAGCTTTCTTT. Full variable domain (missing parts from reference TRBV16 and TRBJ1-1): GEEVAQTPKHLVRGEGQKAKLYCAPIKGHSYVFWYQQVLKNEFKFLISFQNENVFDETGMPKERFSAKCLPNSPCSLEIQATKLEDSAVYFCASSQRGVAFFGQGTRLTVV.

In nucleotides, the CDR3 is TGTGCCAGCAGTGAAGCGCTTAGGGGGCCAAACACCATATATTTT. Protein sequence: CASSEALRGPNTIYF. This sequence joins TRBV6-1 and TRBJ1-3, with TRBD1 matching 7 bases. V lost 0 bases and J lost 6; bases outside the gene matches: 5. The CDR3 is 15 residues long. The germline V gene has CDR1 MNHNS and CDR2 SASEGT.

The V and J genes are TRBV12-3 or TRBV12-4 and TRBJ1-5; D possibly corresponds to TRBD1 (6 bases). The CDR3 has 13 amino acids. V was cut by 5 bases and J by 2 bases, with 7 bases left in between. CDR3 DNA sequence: TGTGCCAGCAGTGGACAGCGCAATCAGCCCCAGCATTTT. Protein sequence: CASSGQRNQPQHF.

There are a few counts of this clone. The CDR3 DNA is TGTGCCAGCAGCCCCGGGGCTAGCGGGAGGGCCCTACCAGGGTACGAGCAGTACTTC. Translated: CASSPGASGRALPGYEQYF. This chain connects TRBV7-9 to TRBJ2-7, with 12 nucleotides matching TRBD2. CDR1 is SEHNR and CDR2 is FQNEAQ in the germline V gene (reference sequence). This CDR3 is 19 amino acids long. The ends lost 5 bases at V and 4 bases at J; junction bases unmatched: 18.

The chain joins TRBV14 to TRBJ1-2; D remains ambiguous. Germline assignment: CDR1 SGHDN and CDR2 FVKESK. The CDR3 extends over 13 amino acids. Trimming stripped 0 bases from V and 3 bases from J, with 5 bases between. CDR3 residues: CASSQEAHYGYTF. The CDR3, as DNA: TGTGCCAGCAGCCAAGAAGCCCACTATGGCTACACCTTC.

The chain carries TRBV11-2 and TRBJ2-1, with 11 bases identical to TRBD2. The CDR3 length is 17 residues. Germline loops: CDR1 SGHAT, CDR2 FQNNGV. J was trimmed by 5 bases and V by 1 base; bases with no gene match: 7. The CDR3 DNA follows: TGTGCCAGCAGCTTAGTCAGGGGGACTAGCGGTCACAATGAGCAGTTCTTC. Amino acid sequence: CASSLVRGTSGHNEQFF.

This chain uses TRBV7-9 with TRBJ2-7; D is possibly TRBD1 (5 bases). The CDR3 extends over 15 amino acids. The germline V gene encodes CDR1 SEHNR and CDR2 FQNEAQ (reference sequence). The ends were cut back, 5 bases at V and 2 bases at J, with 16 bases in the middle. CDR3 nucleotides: TGTGCCAGCAGCGGGCCAACAGGAAGAACCTACGAGCAGTACTTC. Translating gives CASSGPTGRTYEQYF. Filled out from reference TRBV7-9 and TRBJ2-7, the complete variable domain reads DTGVSQNPRHKITKRGQNVTFRCDPISEHNRLYWYRQTLGQGPEFLTYFQNEAQLEKSRLLSDRFSAERPKGSFSTLEIQRTEQGDSAMYLCASSGPTGRTYEQYFGPGTRLTVT.

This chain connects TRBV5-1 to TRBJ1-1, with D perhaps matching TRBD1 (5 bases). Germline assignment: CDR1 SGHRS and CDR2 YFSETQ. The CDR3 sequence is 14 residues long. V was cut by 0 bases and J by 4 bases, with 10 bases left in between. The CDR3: CASSLVGAGTEAFF. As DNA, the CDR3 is TGCGCCAGCAGCTTGGTAGGGGCTGGCACTGAAGCTTTCTTT.

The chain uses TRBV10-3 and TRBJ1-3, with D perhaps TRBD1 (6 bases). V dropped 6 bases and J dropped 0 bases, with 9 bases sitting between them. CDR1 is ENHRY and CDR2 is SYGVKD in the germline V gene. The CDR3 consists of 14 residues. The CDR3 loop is CAIRGQLSGNTIYF. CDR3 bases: TGTGCCATCAGAGGACAGCTCTCTGGAAACACCATATATTTT.

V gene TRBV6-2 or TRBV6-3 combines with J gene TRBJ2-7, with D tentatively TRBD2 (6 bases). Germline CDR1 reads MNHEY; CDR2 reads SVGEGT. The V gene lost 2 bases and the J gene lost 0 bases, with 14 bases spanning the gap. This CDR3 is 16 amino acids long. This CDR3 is CASSYRTSRSSYEQYF. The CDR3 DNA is TGTGCCAGCAGTTACCGTACTAGCAGATCCTCCTACGAGCAGTACTTC.

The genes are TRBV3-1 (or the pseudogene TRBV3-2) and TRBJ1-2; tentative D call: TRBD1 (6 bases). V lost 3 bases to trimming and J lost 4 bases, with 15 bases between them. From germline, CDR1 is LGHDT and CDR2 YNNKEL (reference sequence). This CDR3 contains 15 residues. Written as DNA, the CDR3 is TGTGCCAGCAGCCAGACCCAAGGCAGGGGCTATGGCTACACCTTC. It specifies CASSQTQGRGYGYTF.

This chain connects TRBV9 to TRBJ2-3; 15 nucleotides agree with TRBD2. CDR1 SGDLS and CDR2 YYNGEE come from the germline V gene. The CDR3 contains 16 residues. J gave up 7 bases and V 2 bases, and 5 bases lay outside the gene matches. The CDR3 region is CASSVGLAGGVHTQYF. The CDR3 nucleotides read TGTGCCAGCAGCGTGGGACTAGCGGGAGGAGTCCATACGCAGTATTTT.

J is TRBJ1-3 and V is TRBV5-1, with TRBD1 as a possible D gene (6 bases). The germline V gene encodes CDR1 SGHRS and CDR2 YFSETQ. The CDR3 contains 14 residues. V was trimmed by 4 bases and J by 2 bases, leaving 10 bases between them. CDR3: CASSPGTPGNTIYF. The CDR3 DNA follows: TGCGCCAGCAGCCCCGGGACACCTGGAAACACCATATATTTT.

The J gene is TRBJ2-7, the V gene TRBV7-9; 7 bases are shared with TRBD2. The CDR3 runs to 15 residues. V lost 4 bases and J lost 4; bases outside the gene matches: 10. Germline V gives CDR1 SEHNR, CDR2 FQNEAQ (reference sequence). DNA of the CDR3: TGTGCCAGCAGCTCCCGGGACTACCGCCGGTACGAGCAGTACTTC. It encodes CASSSRDYRRYEQYF.

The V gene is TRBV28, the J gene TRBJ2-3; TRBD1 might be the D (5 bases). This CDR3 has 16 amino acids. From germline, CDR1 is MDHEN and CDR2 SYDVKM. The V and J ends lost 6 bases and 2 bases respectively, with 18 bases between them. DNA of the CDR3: TGTGCCAGCAGCCCCCTGGGCCCTGGGGCCACAGATACGCAGTATTTT. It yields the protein CASSPLGPGATDTQYF.